The rows below give T cell receptor beta chains drawn from one sample of a study. Each CDR3 protein is one row after TCRdb ran MiXCR on the 5' RACE reads. The table includes approximately 12,000 distinct CDR3 sequences, 40% to 55% detected once. Sequenced: tumor-infiltrating naive CD4+ T cells sorted from the breast tumor. These receptors all come from a female donor with breast cancer. The CDR3 runs from the conserved cysteine through the conserved F or W. The order of the fields is clone size, D gene, J gene, V gene, CDR3 DNA, CDR3 protein. A D gene is named only where the DNA matches it firmly. A clone size is listed for some rows: how often the clone was seen (once, few, many), or a class if it is expanded.

>few|.|TRBJ2-4|TRBV6-2/TRBV6-3
TGTGCCAGCAGTTATGGGGGCGAAGGAAACATTCAGTACTTC
CASSYGGEGNIQYF
>.|TRBD1|TRBJ1-1|TRBV6-2/TRBV6-3
TGTGCCAGCAAACAGGGGGCGAGGAGCACTGAAGCTTTCTTT
CASKQGARSTEAFF
>few|TRBD2|TRBJ2-3|TRBV6-5
TGTGCCAGCAGACCTGAGCCCCGACGGGAGGGGGTAAATACGCAGTATTTT
CASRPEPRREGVNTQYF
>few|.|TRBJ2-1|TRBV4-1
TGCGCCAGCAGCCAGCTCAACCTAGTTACCTACAATGAGCAGTTCTTC
CASSQLNLVTYNEQFF
>.|.|TRBJ1-4|TRBV5-6
TGTGCCAGCAGCTTGGTGGGCAGGGGAAATGAAAAACTGTTTTTT
CASSLVGRGNEKLFF
>.|TRBD1|TRBJ1-1|TRBV12-3/TRBV12-4
TGTGCCAGCAGTGAGACAGGGCCCGGGTTGGGAGCTTTCTTT
CASSETGPGLGAFF
>few|.|TRBJ2-2|TRBV6-2/TRBV6-3
TGTGCCAGCAGTAAAAGTGACACCGGGGAGCTGTTTTTT
CASSKSDTGELFF
>.|TRBD2|TRBJ2-5|TRBV7-2
TGTGCCAGCAGCTCGCGATCTCCGGGACTAGCGGAGAGGGGAGAGACCCAGTACTTC
CASSSRSPGLAERGETQYF
>few|TRBD2|TRBJ2-3|TRBV4-2
TGTGCCAGCAGCCGAGCCGGACTAGCGGAAGATACGCAGTATTTT
CASSRAGLAEDTQYF
>few|.|TRBJ2-5|TRBV6-2/TRBV6-3
TGTGCCAGCAGTTACTTGGGGCAGGAGACCCAGTACTTC
CASSYLGQETQYF
>.|.|TRBJ1-6|TRBV25-1
TGTGCCAGCAGGGCAGGTGATCTTTCACCCCTCCACTTT
CASRAGDLSPLHF
>.|TRBD2|TRBJ2-2|TRBV5-1
TGCGCCAGCGGCTCTAGCGGGAGGGCGGACACCGGGGAGCTGTTTTTT
CASGSSGRADTGELFF
>.|TRBD2|TRBJ2-3|TRBV6-1
TGTGCCAGCAGTGAAGGTACTAGCGGGAGGGGTCGCACAGATACGCAGTATTTT
CASSEGTSGRGRTDTQYF
>.|TRBD2|TRBJ2-2|TRBV20-1
TGCAGTGCCTCCGCACTTCCGGGACTAGCGGGAGGGCCGACCACCGGGGAGCTGTTTTTT
CSASALPGLAGGPTTGELFF
>.|.|TRBJ1-5|TRBV29-1
TGCAGCGTTGGTGGTAGCAATCAGCCCCAGCATTTT
CSVGGSNQPQHF
>.|TRBD1|TRBJ2-1|TRBV20-1
TGCAGTGCTAGAGATCCCAGGGGGACGGGTGAGCAGTTCTTC
CSARDPRGTGEQFF
>.|.|TRBJ2-1|TRBV6-5
TGTGCCAGCAGTTACTCGTTGGGTGAGCAGTTCTTC
CASSYSLGEQFF
>.|.|TRBJ1-2|TRBV20-1
TGCAGTGCTAGTTCGGTAAACTATGGCTACACCTTC
CSASSVNYGYTF
>.|.|TRBJ2-5|TRBV28
TGTGCCAGCAAGGGGTACTACGGACAGGCAAGCGGGGAGACCCAGTACTTC
CASKGYYGQASGETQYF
>few|.|TRBJ1-5|TRBV20-1
TGCAGTGCTAGTGGGACAAACGATCAGCCCCAGCATTTT
CSASGTNDQPQHF
>.|.|TRBJ2-1|TRBV20-1
TGCAGTGCTAGGGATCGCGGCGGGAAAGAAACCTACAATGAGCAGTTCTTC
CSARDRGGKETYNEQFF
>.|TRBD2|TRBJ2-2|TRBV4-3
TGCGCCAGCAGTAATAGCGGGAGCGACACCGGGGAGCTGTTTTTT
CASSNSGSDTGELFF
>.|.|TRBJ2-1|TRBV6-2/TRBV6-3
TGTGCCAGCAGTTACCTGAGGGACCTTCAGTACAATGAGCAGTTCTTC
CASSYLRDLQYNEQFF
>.|TRBD1|TRBJ1-6|TRBV20-1
TGCAGTGCTAGCTACAGGGGAACCCAATCCCTCCACTTT
CSASYRGTQSLHF
>.|TRBD2|TRBJ2-5|TRBV12-3/TRBV12-4
TGTGCCAGCAGTTTAGAACTAGCGGGAATCCAAGAGACCCAGTACTTC
CASSLELAGIQETQYF
>.|.|TRBJ1-5|TRBV7-2
TGTGCCAGCAGCTTGAGGGTCGATCAGCCCCAGCATTTT
CASSLRVDQPQHF
>few|TRBD2|TRBJ2-4|TRBV7-2
TGTGCCAGCAGCCCCCGGCTAGCGGAAAACATTCAGTACTTC
CASSPRLAENIQYF
>.|.|TRBJ2-5|TRBV7-2
TGTGCCAGCAGCTCCTGGGGAACGGGGACCCAGTACTTC
CASSSWGTGTQYF
>.|.|TRBJ2-3|TRBV15
TGTGCCACCAGCAGGGAACCGGGACTCACCACAGATACGCAGTATTTT
CATSREPGLTTDTQYF